Sequencing of this TCR beta chain was carried out in a study of T cell repertoires in cytomegalovirus infection. About the research overall: Both recently identified HLA-C-restricted and well-studied HLA-B-restricted CMV epitopes were used in the study. Both a matching HLA type and CMV infection were indicated by public TCR beta signatures.

From the reads, TCRdb called clonotypes with MiXCR, one entry per CDR3 protein. This table has about half a million distinct CDR3 sequences, about 33% appearing once. Findings and caveats of the study: HLA-C-restricted TCR beta clonotypes specific for CMV led the ex vivo response. Based on cumulative public TCR beta family frequency, carriers of CMV plus the relevant HLA were identified.

CDR3 length: 16 amino acids. Trimming took 5 bases from V and 2 from J; bases not matched to a gene: 6. Germline loops: CDR1 MDHEN, CDR2 SYDVKM. This clonotype was picked up a small number of times. The antigen remains undetermined. The genes are TRBV28 and TRBJ2-1, with 10 bases matching TRBD2. The TCR originated in a human donor in good health (CMV status not recorded). Some clones in this sample may be carry-over from other donors' samples. The sequencing used cultured PBMCs, collected from culture after CMV antigen stimulation. In DNA form, the CDR3 reads TGTGCCAGCAGTAAAGGACTAGCGGTTACCTACAATGAGCAGTTCTTC. This sequence encodes CASSKGLAVTYNEQFF.